This is a list of T cell receptor beta chains from one sample in a study of blood T cell repertoires in COVID-19. Here immunoSEQ multiplex PCR was the method, and the copy in TCRdb shows in-frame clones only, minus some. The data hold around 190,000 clones, with about 77% observed a single time. The sequenced sample consisted of PBMCs or T cells enriched from blood (not recorded which). The receptors originated from a woman aged 50 to 65 with acute COVID-19. Each CDR3 is given with its conserved first and last residue. The D gene is left open where the match is weak. Expanded clones get a size class; other rows say once, few or many, or leave the size out.

few	TRBD1	TRBJ1-1	TRBV19	TGTGCCAGTAGCTTAGACAGGGTGGGGCAGAACACTGAAGCTTTCTTT	CASSLDRVGQNTEAFF
once	-	TRBJ2-1	TRBV3-1/TRBV3-2	TGTGCCAGCAGCCAAGGTGGGAGCTCCTACAATGAGCAGTTCTTC	CASSQGGSSYNEQFF
many	-	TRBJ1-5	TRBV27	TGTGCCAGCAGTTTATCGTCCGGGTTTGAGCCCCAGCATTTT	CASSLSSGFEPQHF
-	TRBD2	TRBJ2-1	TRBV12-5	TGTGCTAGTGGTTTACAGCGGGGCAATATCTACAATGAGCAGTTCTTC	CASGLQRGNIYNEQFF
-	-	TRBJ1-2	TRBV28	TGTGCCAGCACGGAGACCGCTAACTATGGCTACACCTTC	CASTETANYGYTF
-	-	TRBJ1-6	TRBV5-6	TGTGCCAGCAGCTTGGTCCAGACTTATAATTCACCCCTCCACTTT	CASSLVQTYNSPLHF
-	-	TRBJ1-5	TRBV28	TGTGCCAGCATGATCAAGGGGAATAGCAATCAGCCCCAGCATTTT	CASMIKGNSNQPQHF
-	-	TRBJ1-2	TRBV7-9	TGTGCCAGCAGCTTAGACCCAAGGGGTGGTGGCTACACCTTC	CASSLDPRGGGYTF
once	-	TRBJ1-1	TRBV15	TGTGCCACCACGTCAGTGAACACTGAAGCTTTCTTT	CATTSVNTEAFF
-	-	TRBJ2-2	TRBV3-1/TRBV3-2	TGTGCCAGCTCCCAACTCGGAGCCGGGGAGCTGTTTTTT	CASSQLGAGELFF
few	-	TRBJ1-3	TRBV29-1	TGCAGCGTTGTGGGGGCCTCTGGAAACACCATATATTTT	CSVVGASGNTIYF
-	TRBD2	TRBJ2-4	TRBV10-3	TGTGCCATCAGTGCTCTAGCGGACGAAAACATTCAGTACTTC	CAISALADENIQYF
-	-	TRBJ1-2	TRBV10-3	TGTGCCATCAGTGACGCGACCGGGACTCCCCGTGGCTACACCTTC	CAISDATGTPRGYTF
few	TRBD1	TRBJ1-2	TRBV19	TGTGCCAGTAGTTTCTTACAGGGGGGAGACTATGGCTACACCTTC	CASSFLQGGDYGYTF
-	TRBD2	TRBJ2-3	TRBV7-3	TGTGCCAGCAGCTTGACCGGGACTAGCGGGGGTAGCACAGATACGCAGTATTTT	CASSLTGTSGGSTDTQYF
-	TRBD1	TRBJ1-2	TRBV11-2	TGTGCCAGCAGCTTGGGCCGGGACAGCTATGGCTACACCTTC	CASSLGRDSYGYTF
-	-	TRBJ1-2	TRBV6-2/TRBV6-3	TGTGCCAGCAGTCAGACAGACTATGGCTACACCTTC	CASSQTDYGYTF
-	TRBD1	TRBJ1-2	TRBV7-2	TGTGCCAGCAGCCACACAGGGGTCGGGTATGGCTACACCTTC	CASSHTGVGYGYTF
few	-	TRBJ1-2	TRBV5-4	TGTGCCAGCAGCCCCGCCCCCAGGGGAGTAGGTGGCTACACCTTC	CASSPAPRGVGGYTF
-	-	TRBJ1-4	TRBV19	TGTGCCAGTAGTGATCGGGGGAGGACACCTAATGAAAAACTGTTTTTT	CASSDRGRTPNEKLFF
-	TRBD1	TRBJ2-1	TRBV7-6	TGTGCCAGCAGCTTCTCGGGACAGGGAATAGCTGAGCAGTTCTTC	CASSFSGQGIAEQFF
-	-	TRBJ1-6	TRBV13	TGTGCCAGCAGCTTATGGCGGGGGACCTATAATTCACCCCTCCACTTT	CASSLWRGTYNSPLHF
-	TRBD2	TRBJ2-3	TRBV7-9	TGTGCCAGCAGCCCCCCCGGGGGGTTTGCAGATACGCAGTATTTT	CASSPPGGFADTQYF
once	-	TRBJ1-3	TRBV5-4	TGTGCCAGCAGCTTGCGCCAGGGGCAAGAGTATAACACCATATATTTT	CASSLRQGQEYNTIYF
few	TRBD1	TRBJ1-2	TRBV7-8	TGTGCCAGCAGCTTCCAGACAGGGAACTATGGCTACACCTTC	CASSFQTGNYGYTF
-	TRBD1	TRBJ2-2	TRBV5-1	TGCGCCAGCAGCTTGGGGACAGGGGGCACCGGGGAGCTGTTTTTT	CASSLGTGGTGELFF
-	-	TRBJ1-1	TRBV6-5	TGTGCCAGCGGTATGGAGGGTGGCACTGAAGCTTTCTTT	CASGMEGGTEAFF
-	-	TRBJ1-5	TRBV9	TGTGCCAGCAGCGTACCCTCCAGAGCAGGGGAGAGGCAGCCCCAGCATTTT	CASSVPSRAGERQPQHF
-	-	TRBJ1-1	TRBV30	TGTGCCTGGAGTCACACACGTAACACTGAAGCTTTCTTT	CAWSHTRNTEAFF
-	TRBD1	TRBJ2-3	TRBV27	TGTGCCAGCAATACTCGGGACAGGGGCCCAGATACGCAGTATTTT	CASNTRDRGPDTQYF
-	TRBD1	TRBJ1-4	TRBV7-9	TGTGCCAGCAGATACCAGGGGGGTACTAATGAAAAACTGTTTTTT	CASRYQGGTNEKLFF
-	TRBD1	TRBJ1-5	TRBV19	TGTGCCAGTAGTATCCAGGGGGATCAGCCCCAGCATTTT	CASSIQGDQPQHF
-	TRBD1	TRBJ1-6	TRBV28	TGTGCCAGCAGGCCACAGGGGGCATCAGGGAATTCACCCCTCCACTTT	CASRPQGASGNSPLHF
-	-	TRBJ1-1	TRBV5-1	TGCGCCAGCAGCTTGGAGAATTACTCTGAAGCTTTCTTT	CASSLENYSEAFF
once	-	TRBJ1-6	TRBV5-1	TGCGCCAGCAGCCCGGACCCGTACCGGGGGGCCTATAATTCACCCCTCCACTTT	CASSPDPYRGAYNSPLHF
-	TRBD1	TRBJ1-2	TRBV6-5	TGTGCCAGCAGGCGACAGGGGGCCCATGGCTACACCTTC	CASRRQGAHGYTF
-	TRBD1	TRBJ1-5	TRBV19	TGTGCCACCGGGGCCGGAGTGACAGGGGATCAGCCCCAGCATTTT	CATGAGVTGDQPQHF